One sample yielded the 29 T cell receptor beta chains listed below, sequenced in a study of blood T cell repertoires in COVID-19. TCRdb's table, derived via immunoSEQ multiplex PCR, lists solely in-frame clones and lacks some. The repertoire consists of about 87,000 clones, with about nine tenths occurring once and the leading ten covering roughly 4.5%. Sequencing was carried out using peripheral blood. These receptors all stem from a woman of 80 years or more with acute or convalescent COVID-19.

V is TRBV5-1 and J is TRBJ2-3; D possibly corresponds to TRBD2 (6 bases). Germline values: CDR1 SGHRS, CDR2 YFSETQ. Trimming removed 4 bases from V and 0 bases from J, with 12 bases in between. The CDR3 spans 15 residues. CDR3 DNA sequence: TGCGCCAGCAGCGCGGGACCAGTAAGCACAGATACGCAGTATTTT. This sequence encodes CASSAGPVSTDTQYF.

The gene calls are TRBV29-1 and TRBJ2-4; D gene ambiguous. Trimming took 4 bases from V and 0 from J, leaving 7 bases between them. The CDR3 consists of 13 residues. Per germline, CDR1 SQVTM and CDR2 ANQGSEA. Here the CDR3 DNA reads TGCAGCGTTGGACTCAGAGCCAAAAACATTCAGTACTTC. It translates to CSVGLRAKNIQYF.

A few counts support this clone. CDR3 region: CASSRGSTDTQYF. CDR3 DNA sequence: TGTGCCAGCAGCAGGGGTAGCACAGATACGCAGTATTTT. This rearrangement joins TRBV9 to TRBJ2-3, with D possibly being TRBD1 (5 bases). This CDR3 has 13 amino acids. V was clipped by 4 bases and J by 0 bases, with 6 bases between them. Per germline, CDR1 SGDLS and CDR2 YYNGEE. The full variable domain, rest sourced from reference TRBV9 and TRBJ2-3, is DSGVTQTPKHLITATGQRVTLRCSPRSGDLSVYWYQQSLDQGLQFLIQYYNGEERAKGNILERFSAQQFPDLHSELNLSSLELGDSALYFCASSRGSTDTQYFGPGTRLTVL.

The chain couples TRBV4-2 to TRBJ2-7; 10 positions match TRBD2. CDR1 and CDR2 (germline): LGHNA, YNFKEQ. Trimming at V came to 2 bases and at J to 6 bases, leaving 7 bases not matched to a gene. The CDR3 is 15 residues long. The CDR3 region is CASSQQRGGGIEQYF. The CDR3 nucleotides read TGTGCCAGCAGCCAACAGCGGGGGGGAGGGATCGAGCAGTACTTC.

The chain carries TRBV7-2 and TRBJ2-7; 8 bases align to TRBD2. The CDR3 length is 13 residues. Germline V gene sequence: CDR1 SGHTA, CDR2 FQGNSA. J gave up 6 bases and V 1 base, and 2 bases lay outside the gene matches. Here the CDR3 DNA reads TGTGCCAGCAGCTTAGAGCGGGGGAGCGAGCAGTACTTC. Translated: CASSLERGSEQYF.

The CDR3 region is CASSVGEQAVWNEQFF. The DNA of the CDR3 is TGTGCCAGCAGCGTAGGGGAGCAGGCTGTGTGGAATGAGCAGTTCTTC. The gene calls are TRBV9 and TRBJ2-1; possibly TRBD2 for D (5 bases). CDR3 length equals 16 residues. V was shortened by 0 bases and J by 7 bases, with 17 bases between the two germline ends. Germline loops: CDR1 SGDLS, CDR2 YYNGEE.

The rearrangement uses TRBV9 and TRBJ2-7; 7 bases match TRBD1. The V gene's germline CDR1 is SGDLS and CDR2 YYNGEE. CDR3 length: 13 amino acids. V was clipped by 0 bases and J by 5 bases; unmatched bases: 2. This CDR3 reads CASSVGQGNEQYF. As DNA, the CDR3 is TGTGCCAGCAGCGTAGGACAGGGAAACGAGCAGTACTTC. Drawing the rest from reference TRBV9 and TRBJ2-7, the complete variable domain is DSGVTQTPKHLITATGQRVTLRCSPRSGDLSVYWYQQSLDQGLQFLIQYYNGEERAKGNILERFSAQQFPDLHSELNLSSLELGDSALYFCASSVGQGNEQYFGPGTRLTVT.

This chain joins TRBV29-1 and TRBJ2-1; 9 positions agree with TRBD2. J gave up 6 bases and V 8 bases, and 8 bases lay outside the gene matches. Germline lookup yields CDR1 SQVTM and CDR2 ANQGSEA. This CDR3 is 13 amino acids long. CDR3 in DNA: TGCAGCACGAGGGGACTAGCAGTCAATGAGCAGTTCTTC. It translates to CSTRGLAVNEQFF.

The gene calls are TRBV19 and TRBJ1-1; 8 bases line up with TRBD1. CDR3 length equals 15 residues. The V and J ends lost 8 bases and 1 base, in that order; junction bases with no gene match: 9. Germline loops: CDR1 LNHDA, CDR2 SQIVND (reference sequence). The CDR3 bases are TGTGCCAGTCGTCCTCCCGGGACAGGGAACACTGAAGCTTTCTTT. It translates to CASRPPGTGNTEAFF.

The chain joins TRBV7-9 to TRBJ2-3; 10 bases line up with TRBD2. V lost 5 bases to trimming and J lost 6 bases; unmatched junction nucleotides: 11. CDR3 size: 16 residues. The germline gives CDR1 SEHNR, CDR2 FQNEAQ (reference sequence). The CDR3 DNA reads as TGTGCCAGCAGCACGAACAGCGGGGGGGATACGGATACGCAGTATTTT. The encoded protein is CASSTNSGGDTDTQYF.

The chain uses TRBV11-2 and TRBJ2-3; D gene ambiguous. The CDR3 covers 13 residues. CDR1 is SGHAT and CDR2 is FQNNGV in the germline V gene. Trimming took 4 bases from V and 2 from J, leaving 7 bases between them. The CDR3 DNA follows: TGTGCCAGCAGCTCCTTTTACACAGATACGCAGTATTTT. It translates to CASSSFYTDTQYF.

The chain uses TRBV11-2 and TRBJ1-1, with TRBD1 as a possible D gene (5 bases). V shed 1 base and J shed 1 base, with 7 bases lying between them. The CDR3 has 14 amino acids. Per germline, CDR1 SGHAT and CDR2 FQNNGV. The CDR3 sequence: CASSLAGQNTEAFF. DNA of the CDR3: TGTGCCAGCAGCTTAGCAGGGCAGAACACTGAAGCTTTCTTT.

This clone was seen once. The CDR3 sequence is CAWSLGQGGETQYF. CDR3 bases: TGTGCCTGGAGTCTGGGACAGGGAGGGGAGACCCAGTACTTC. The chain recombines TRBV30 with TRBJ2-5; 9 positions match TRBD1. Germline assignment: CDR1 GTSNPN and CDR2 SVGIG (reference sequence). The CDR3 contains 14 residues. V was clipped by 2 bases and J by 5 bases; unmatched bases: 6. The full variable domain, completed using reference TRBV30 and TRBJ2-5, is SQTIHQWPATLVQPVGSPLSLECTVEGTSNPNLYWYRQAAGRGLQLLFYSVGIGQISSEVPQNLSASRPQDRQFILSSKKLLLSDSGFYLCAWSLGQGGETQYFGPGTRLLVL.

The chain uses TRBV4-1 and TRBJ1-2; the D gene is possibly TRBD1 (5 bases). The CDR3 length is 15 residues. Germline V CDR1 and CDR2: MGHRA, YSYEKL. V was clipped by 5 bases and J by 4 bases, with 17 bases between them. The CDR3 spells CASSLSSERGYGYTF. The CDR3 DNA reads TGCGCCAGCAGCTTAAGCTCAGAAAGGGGCTATGGCTACACCTTC.

The chain uses TRBV10-3 and TRBJ1-1; the match to TRBD1 covers 7 bases. Trimming took 5 bases from V and 4 from J; bases not matched to a gene: 13. Germline V CDR1 and CDR2: ENHRY, SYGVKD. The CDR3 loop spans 16 amino acids. The CDR3, as DNA: TGTGCCATCAGTCCAGGGGGGCTTAGTTTGGGCACTGAAGCTTTCTTT. This encodes CAISPGGLSLGTEAFF.

The chain couples TRBV9 to TRBJ1-1, with TRBD1 as a possible D gene (5 bases). The germline gives CDR1 SGDLS, CDR2 YYNGEE. Trimming removed 1 base at V and 3 bases at J, with 10 bases between. This CDR3 is 14 amino acids long. CDR3 sequence: CASSVWGGDTEAFF. The CDR3 DNA is TGTGCCAGCAGCGTATGGGGGGGAGACACTGAAGCTTTCTTT.

The genes are TRBV11-2 and TRBJ1-1; D might be TRBD1 (6 bases). The germline CDR1 and CDR2 sequences are SGHAT and FQNNGV. The germline V and J ends were trimmed by 5 bases and 6 bases, with 16 bases remaining between them. The CDR3 contains 14 residues. CDR3 protein: CASSVNRARAEAFF. CDR3 sequence (DNA): TGTGCCAGCAGCGTGAACAGGGCTAGGGCTGAAGCTTTCTTT.

The V gene is TRBV5-6, the J gene TRBJ2-2; no firm D call. V was clipped by 2 bases and J by 7 bases, with 12 bases between them. Germline V gives CDR1 SGHDT, CDR2 YYEEEE. This CDR3 region has 14 residues. As DNA, the CDR3 is TGTGCCAGCAGCTTCGTTACGAGAGTCGGGGAGCTGTTTTTT. Amino acids: CASSFVTRVGELFF.

The chain is built from TRBV6-5 and TRBJ2-1; maybe TRBD2 (6 bases). Germline V gene data show CDR1 as MNHEY and CDR2 as SVGAGI. Trimming left V 0 bases short and J 9 bases short, with 12 bases between. This CDR3 spans 14 amino acids. The CDR3 protein is CASSYSGGGREQFF. Here the CDR3 DNA reads TGTGCCAGCAGTTACTCGGGGGGAGGCCGTGAGCAGTTCTTC.

The V call is TRBV5-1, the J call TRBJ2-1; a weak D match, TRBD1 (6 bases). This CDR3 comprises 16 residues. Germline V gives CDR1 SGHRS, CDR2 YFSETQ. V lost 0 bases and J lost 3, with 13 bases in between. The CDR3 nucleotides read TGCGCCAGCAGCTTGGGGTCAAACAGGGTCTACAATGAGCAGTTCTTC. It encodes CASSLGSNRVYNEQFF.

The rearrangement joins TRBV2 to TRBJ1-6, with a possible D match to TRBD1 (6 bases). CDR3 length: 13 amino acids. Looked up from germline, CDR1 is SNHLY and CDR2 is FYNNEI. The V gene lost 3 bases and the J gene lost 10 bases, with 10 bases spanning the gap. The DNA for the CDR3 is TGTGCCAGCAGTGACAGGGGCTACTCACCCCTCCACTTT. It yields the protein CASSDRGYSPLHF.

J is TRBJ1-1 and V is TRBV19, with a weak D call TRBD1 (6 bases). In germline, CDR1 is LNHDA, CDR2 SQIVND (reference sequence). V gave up 3 bases and J gave up 3 bases, with 11 bases separating them. CDR3 length equals 14 residues. The CDR3 reads CASSMRGLDTEAFF. The CDR3 nucleotides are TGTGCCAGTAGTATGAGGGGGTTGGACACTGAAGCTTTCTTT.

V is TRBV18 and J is TRBJ1-1, with D possibly TRBD1 on 6 matching bases. Germline CDR1 reads KGHSH; CDR2 reads LQKENI. This CDR3 spans 16 amino acids. Trimming left V 2 bases short and J 0 bases short, with 13 bases between. The CDR3 sequence is CASSPGGPPMNTEAFF. In DNA, the CDR3 is TGTGCCAGCTCACCAGGGGGCCCTCCCATGAACACTGAAGCTTTCTTT.

The chain recombines TRBV10-1 with TRBJ2-1, with a tentative D call TRBD2 (6 bases). Germline assignment: CDR1 WNHNN and CDR2 SYGVQD (reference sequence). Trimming took off 8 bases at V and 9 bases at J, with 17 bases between the two ends. There are 13 residues in the CDR3. The CDR3 region is CASLAFLGGEQFF. The CDR3 region has the DNA TGCGCCAGCCTTGCTTTTCTGGGGGGTGAGCAGTTCTTC.

The chain is built from TRBV5-1 and TRBJ2-5, with a possible D match to TRBD2 (6 bases). V dropped 2 bases and J dropped 2 bases, with 13 bases sitting between them. CDR1 and CDR2 from the germline V gene are SGHRS and YFSETQ. This CDR3 spans 15 amino acids. CDR3 bases: TGCGCCAGCAGCTTCCGCGGGAAAATACAAGAGACCCAGTACTTC. Translating gives CASSFRGKIQETQYF.

The chain employs TRBV9 and TRBJ2-5; 8 nucleotides agree with TRBD2. Germline V lookup: CDR1 SGDLS, CDR2 YYNGEE. After removal of 4 bases from V and 4 bases from J, the junction contained 21 bases not matched to a gene. The CDR3 consists of 19 residues. The CDR3 nucleotides are TGTGCCAGCAGCCAATCACCTCGGGGACTAGGGGGGCGGGGAGAGACCCAGTACTTC. Its translation is CASSQSPRGLGGRGETQYF.

This clone was seen only once. This chain connects TRBV19 to TRBJ2-7, with 9 bases identical to TRBD1. CDR3 length: 15 amino acids. V lost 4 bases and J lost 6; bases outside the gene matches: 10. Germline V gene data show CDR1 as LNHDA and CDR2 as SQIVND (reference sequence). CDR3 bases: TGTGCCAGTAGTAATGCCGCCGGGACAGGGTCCGAGCAGTACTTC. As protein: CASSNAAGTGSEQYF.

There are a few counts of this clone. The chain couples TRBV18 to TRBJ2-1; tentatively, D is TRBD1 (5 bases). This CDR3 spans 11 amino acids. V dropped 5 bases and J dropped 7 bases, with 6 bases sitting between them. Germline V gene sequence: CDR1 KGHSH, CDR2 LQKENI. In DNA form, the CDR3 reads TGTGCCAGCTCAAGGGGAAATGAGCAGTTCTTC. It yields the protein CASSRGNEQFF.

The CDR3: CASSRGGGASTDTQYF. The CDR3 DNA sequence: TGTGCCAGCAGCCGGGGGGGAGGGGCCAGCACAGATACGCAGTATTTT. The chain employs TRBV5-4 and TRBJ2-3; 8 bases fit TRBD2. The V segment lost 4 bases and the J segment 0 bases; nucleotides outside the gene matches: 7. Germline V gene data show CDR1 as SGHNT and CDR2 as YYREEE (reference sequence). This CDR3 has 16 amino acids. Combining the CDR3 with reference TRBV5-4 and TRBJ2-3 gives the whole variable domain ETGVTQSPTHLIKTRGQQVTLRCSSQSGHNTVSWYQQALGQGPQFIFQYYREEENGRGNFPPRFSGLQFPNYSSELNVNALELDDSALYLCASSRGGGASTDTQYFGPGTRLTVL.